These 2 T cell receptor beta chains came from one sample sequenced in a study of blood T cells in healthy people across ages. Alongside a J-beta primer mix, a sample-barcoded 5' primer served in a second PCR lasting roughly 7 to 11 cycles. TCRdb fed the 5' RACE reads into MiXCR, producing one record per CDR3 protein. The sample holds some 750,000 distinct CDR3 sequences, around a fifth seen once. The specimen was blood. The receptors stem from a man aged 70-80 years in good health.

The chain uses TRBV12-3 or TRBV12-4 and TRBJ2-7; possible D gene TRBD1, 6 bases. Trimming took 3 bases from V and 1 from J, leaving 10 bases between them. This CDR3 comprises 14 residues. The CDR3 DNA reads TGTGCCAGCAGTTTTGCAGGGGATTCCTACGAGCAGTACTTC. Its translation: CASSFAGDSYEQYF.

This clonotype was observed a handful of times. The chain links TRBV20-1 to TRBJ1-2, with 9 bases matching TRBD1. The trim removed 6 bases at V and 3 bases at J, leaving 11 bases unmatched. Germline CDR1 DFQATT, CDR2 SNEGSKA (reference sequence). CDR3 size: 15 residues. The CDR3 sequence: CSAVQGAPRYYGYTF. Written as DNA, the CDR3 is TGCAGTGCGGTACAGGGGGCCCCTCGATACTATGGCTACACCTTC.